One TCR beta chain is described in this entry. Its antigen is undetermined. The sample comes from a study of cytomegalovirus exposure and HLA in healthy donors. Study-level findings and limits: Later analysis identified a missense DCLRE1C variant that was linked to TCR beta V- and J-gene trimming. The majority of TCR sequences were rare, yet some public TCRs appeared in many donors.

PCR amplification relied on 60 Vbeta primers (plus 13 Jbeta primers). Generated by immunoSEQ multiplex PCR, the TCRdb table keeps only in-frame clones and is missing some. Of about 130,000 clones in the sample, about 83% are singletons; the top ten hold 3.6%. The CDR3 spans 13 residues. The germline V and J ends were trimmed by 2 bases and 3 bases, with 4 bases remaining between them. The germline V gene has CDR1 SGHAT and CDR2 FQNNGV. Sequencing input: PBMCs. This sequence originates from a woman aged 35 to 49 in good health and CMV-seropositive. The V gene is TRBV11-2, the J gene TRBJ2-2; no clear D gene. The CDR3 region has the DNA TGTGCCAGCAGCTTAACGGACACCGGGGAGCTGTTTTTT. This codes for CASSLTDTGELFF.